The 18 T cell receptor beta chains below were found in one sample sequenced in a study of T cell repertoires in cytomegalovirus infection. TCRdb reprocessed the reads via MiXCR and lists one record per CDR3 protein. This sample has over 300,000 distinct CDR3 sequences, with around a sixth found just once. The specimen was PBMCs. Every receptor here comes from a human donor in good health (CMV status not recorded). Some clones in this sample may be carry-over from other donors' samples.

The chain employs TRBV19 and TRBJ2-2; D possibly uses TRBD1 or TRBD2 (5 bases each). The CDR3 contains 16 residues. Germline V gives CDR1 LNHDA, CDR2 SQIVND (reference sequence). The ends were cut back, 3 bases at V and 6 bases at J, with 17 bases in the middle. CDR3 coding DNA: TGTGCCAGTAGTATCCGGGGCCGGGCCTGGTCCGGGGAGCTGTTTTTT. The encoded protein is CASSIRGRAWSGELFF.

This clonotype came up many times. V usage is TRBV7-2 and J usage is TRBJ2-3; TRBD2 matches 8 bases. V lost 5 bases to trimming and J lost 8 bases; unmatched junction nucleotides: 6. CDR1 SGHTA and CDR2 FQGNSA come from the germline V gene. This CDR3 has 13 amino acids. The CDR3 protein is CASSGHSGSTQYF. CDR3 bases: TGTGCCAGCAGCGGCCACAGCGGGAGTACGCAGTATTTT. Complete variable domain (other parts from reference TRBV7-2 and TRBJ2-3): GAGVSQSPSNKVTEKGKDVELRCDPISGHTALYWYRQSLGQGLEFLIYFQGNSAPDKSGLPSDRFSAERTGGSVSTLTIQRTQQEDSAVYLCASSGHSGSTQYFGPGTRLTVL.

At least ten counts were recorded for this clonotype. J is TRBJ1-5 and V is TRBV12-3 or TRBV12-4; no definite D call. The CDR3 is 12 residues long. V dropped 5 bases and J dropped 3 bases, with 5 bases sitting between them. The CDR3 coding sequence is TGTGCCAGCAGTGCCTACAATCAGCCCCAGCATTTT. Translation: CASSAYNQPQHF.

A few counts support this clonotype. The chain links TRBV2 to TRBJ1-2; possible D gene TRBD1, 5 bases. The germline CDR1 and CDR2 sequences are SNHLY and FYNNEI. The CDR3 contains 12 residues. Trimming removed 8 bases from V and 4 bases from J, with 11 bases in between. The CDR3 protein is CASRGDGYGYTF. Here the CDR3 DNA reads TGTGCCAGCCGGGGCGACGGCTATGGCTACACCTTC.

This clonotype has more than one count but fewer than ten. The V gene is TRBV28, the J gene TRBJ2-5; tentatively, D is TRBD1 or TRBD2 (5 bases each). Germline lookup yields CDR1 MDHEN and CDR2 SYDVKM. Deletions cut 5 bases from V and 2 bases from J, with 18 bases between. This CDR3 is built from 16 residues. In nucleotides, the CDR3 is TGTGCCAGCAGTCCCTCGGGGCAGGGTAAACAAGAGACCCAGTACTTC. Translated: CASSPSGQGKQETQYF.

This clonotype was recorded many times. The V and J genes are TRBV6-5 and TRBJ2-5, with 8 bases lining up with TRBD1. V lost 2 bases, J lost 0 bases, and 5 bases stayed unmatched. CDR3 length equals 16 residues. From germline, CDR1 is MNHEY and CDR2 SVGAGI. The CDR3 reads CASSYATGGNQETQYF. CDR3 sequence (DNA): TGTGCCAGCAGTTACGCCACAGGGGGGAACCAAGAGACCCAGTACTTC.

This clonotype was detected many times. The chain is built from TRBV7-2 and TRBJ2-7; 8 bases line up with TRBD1. Germline values: CDR1 SGHTA, CDR2 FQGNSA. J gave up 0 bases and V 5 bases, and 6 bases lay outside the gene matches. This CDR3 spans 15 amino acids. CDR3 bases: TGTGCCAGCAGCCTACGGACAGGGCTCTCCTACGAGCAGTACTTC. It specifies CASSLRTGLSYEQYF. The variable domain in full, completed from reference TRBV7-2 and TRBJ2-7, reads GAGVSQSPSNKVTEKGKDVELRCDPISGHTALYWYRQSLGQGLEFLIYFQGNSAPDKSGLPSDRFSAERTGGSVSTLTIQRTQQEDSAVYLCASSLRTGLSYEQYFGPGTRLTVT.

This clonotype was counted between two and nine times. CDR3 in amino acids: CASSPTPQAEQYF. In nucleotides, the CDR3 is TGTGCCAGCTCGCCAACCCCACAGGCCGAGCAGTACTTC. V and J are TRBV18 and TRBJ2-7, with D maybe TRBD1 (5 bases). CDR1 is KGHSH and CDR2 is LQKENI in the germline V gene. CDR3 length: 13 residues. V was trimmed by 6 bases and J by 6 bases, leaving 15 bases between them.

In this sample, this clonotype turned up many times. V and J are TRBV7-2 and TRBJ1-5; tentatively, D is TRBD1 (6 bases). The CDR3 runs to 17 residues. From germline, CDR1 is SGHTA and CDR2 FQGNSA. Trimming pared 5 bases from V and 6 bases from J, leaving 23 bases between. CDR3 in amino acids: CASSPQGISQQGQPQHF. CDR3 sequence (DNA): TGTGCCAGCAGCCCCCAGGGTATTTCCCAACAGGGTCAGCCCCAGCATTTT.

This clonotype was counted between two and nine times. The rearrangement uses TRBV20-1 and TRBJ2-7; D remains ambiguous. Trimming took off 0 bases at V and 0 bases at J, with 6 bases between the two ends. Germline CDR1 reads DFQATT; CDR2 reads SNEGSKA (reference sequence). The CDR3 spans 13 residues. CDR3 sequence (DNA): TGCAGTGCTAGAGAAGGAACCTCCTACGAGCAGTACTTC. Translating it yields CSAREGTSYEQYF.

The table lists this clonotype with many counts. J is TRBJ2-5 and V is TRBV6-5; D uncertain. There are 16 residues in the CDR3. V lost 7 bases to trimming and J lost 0 bases, with 18 bases between them. Germline loops: CDR1 MNHEY, CDR2 SVGAGI. CDR3 in amino acids: CASTDLANSYQETQYF. The DNA of the CDR3 is TGTGCCAGCACCGACCTCGCCAACTCGTACCAAGAGACCCAGTACTTC.

This clonotype was seen at least ten times. The chain joins TRBV7-2 to TRBJ1-2; TRBD1 is a possible D gene (5 bases). Germline V gene lookup returns CDR1 SGHTA and CDR2 FQGNSA. V was cut by 5 bases and J by 6 bases, with 19 bases left in between. This CDR3 contains 15 residues. This chain's CDR3 is CASSQLPGLGNGYTF. The CDR3 nucleotides are TGTGCCAGCAGCCAACTACCGGGACTCGGCAATGGCTACACCTTC.

About this clonotype: This could be a read error, since a much larger clone is one nucleotide away. V and J are TRBV28 and TRBJ2-1; tentative D call: TRBD1 (6 bases). Trimming shortened V by 5 bases and J by 5 bases, and 22 bases separated the two germline ends. CDR1 and CDR2 (germline): MDHEN, SYDVKM. The CDR3 is 17 residues long. CDR3: CASSQSLETGLHNEQFF. The CDR3 nucleotides are TGTGCCAGCAGTCAGAGCCTCGAGACAGGTCTCCACAATGAGCAGTTCTTC.

This clonotype has only a few counts. This chain uses TRBV20-1 with TRBJ2-5; 9 bases fit TRBD2. Losses at the gene ends were 6 bases for V and 5 bases for J; bases not matched to a gene: 22. Germline CDR1 reads DFQATT; CDR2 reads SNEGSKA (reference sequence). This CDR3 has 18 residues. DNA for the CDR3: TGCAGTGCCAGCTGGGGCGCTAGCGGGACGACACGGAAGGAGACCCAGTACTTC. Translation gives CSASWGASGTTRKETQYF.

This clonotype came up a few times. V is TRBV3-1 and J is TRBJ2-7; TRBD1 is a possible D gene (6 bases). CDR3 length: 14 amino acids. V lost 6 bases to trimming and J lost 2 bases, with 14 bases between them. Germline V gene data show CDR1 as LGHDT and CDR2 as YNNKEL (reference sequence). The CDR3 DNA sequence: TGTGCCAGCAGGCGATCAGGACAGACCTACGAGCAGTACTTC. It specifies CASRRSGQTYEQYF.

This chain joins TRBV6-5 and TRBJ1-1; 8 bases fit TRBD1. This CDR3 region has 14 residues. Trimming cost V 5 bases and J 10 bases; bases outside gene matches: 12. CDR1 and CDR2 (germline): MNHEY, SVGAGI. The CDR3 DNA sequence: TGTGCCAGCAGTACATGGACAGGGCAGGTATCAGCTTTCTTT. Its translation: CASSTWTGQVSAFF.

This clonotype was found once. This chain uses TRBV14 with TRBJ2-1; the D gene could be TRBD1 or TRBD2 (5 bases each). Trimming removed 3 bases at V and 8 bases at J, with 23 bases between. This CDR3 has 17 residues. The germline gives CDR1 SGHDN, CDR2 FVKESK. CDR3 amino acids: CASSHRGTAGPGYEQFF. CDR3 nucleotide sequence: TGTGCCAGCAGCCACCGAGGGACGGCGGGCCCTGGGTATGAGCAGTTCTTC.

The V gene is TRBV19, the J gene TRBJ2-5; no reliable D call. The CDR3 sequence is 14 residues long. Germline V gene lookup returns CDR1 LNHDA and CDR2 SQIVND (reference sequence). Trimming took 5 bases from V and 5 from J, leaving 15 bases between them. The CDR3 bases are TGTGCCAGTAGTTCCCGACTTTTCACGGAGACCCAGTACTTC. Protein sequence: CASSSRLFTETQYF.